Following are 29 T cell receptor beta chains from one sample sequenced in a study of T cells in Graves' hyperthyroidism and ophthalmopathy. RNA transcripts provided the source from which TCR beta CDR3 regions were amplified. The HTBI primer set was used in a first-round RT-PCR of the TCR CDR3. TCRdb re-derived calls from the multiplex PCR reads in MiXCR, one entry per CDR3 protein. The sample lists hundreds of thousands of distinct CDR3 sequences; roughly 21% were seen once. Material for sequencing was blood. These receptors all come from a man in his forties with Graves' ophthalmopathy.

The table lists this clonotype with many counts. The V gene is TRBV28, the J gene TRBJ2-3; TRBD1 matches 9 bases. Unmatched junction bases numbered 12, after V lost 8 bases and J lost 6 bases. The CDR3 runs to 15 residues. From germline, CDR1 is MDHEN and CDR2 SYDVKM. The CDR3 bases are TGTGCCAGCGCAAAATCTACAGGGGGCGGGGATACGCAGTATTTT. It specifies CASAKSTGGGDTQYF.

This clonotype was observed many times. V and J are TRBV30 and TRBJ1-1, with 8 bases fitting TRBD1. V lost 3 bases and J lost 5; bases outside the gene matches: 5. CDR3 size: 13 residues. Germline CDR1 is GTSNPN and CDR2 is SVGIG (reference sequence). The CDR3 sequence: CAWREDRGTEAFF. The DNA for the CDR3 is TGTGCCTGGAGGGAAGACAGGGGAACTGAAGCTTTCTTT.

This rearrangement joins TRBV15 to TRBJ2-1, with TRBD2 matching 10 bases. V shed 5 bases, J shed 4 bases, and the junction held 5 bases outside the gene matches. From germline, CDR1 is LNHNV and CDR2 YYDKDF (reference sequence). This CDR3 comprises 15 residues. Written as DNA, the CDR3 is TGTGCCACCAGCCTTTGGACTAGCGGATACAATGAGCAGTTCTTC. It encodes CATSLWTSGYNEQFF.

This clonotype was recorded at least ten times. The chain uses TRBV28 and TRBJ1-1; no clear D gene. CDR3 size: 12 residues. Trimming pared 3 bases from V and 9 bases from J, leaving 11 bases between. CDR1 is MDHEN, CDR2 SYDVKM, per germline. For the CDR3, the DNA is TGTGCCAGCAGTTTGGACGAACTTCAAGCTTTCTTT. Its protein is CASSLDELQAFF. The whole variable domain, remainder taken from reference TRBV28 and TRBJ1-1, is DVKVTQSSRYLVKRTGEKVFLECVQDMDHENMFWYRQDPGLGLRLIYFSYDVKMKEKGDIPEGYSVSREKKERFSLILESASTNQTSMYLCASSLDELQAFFGQGTRLTVV.

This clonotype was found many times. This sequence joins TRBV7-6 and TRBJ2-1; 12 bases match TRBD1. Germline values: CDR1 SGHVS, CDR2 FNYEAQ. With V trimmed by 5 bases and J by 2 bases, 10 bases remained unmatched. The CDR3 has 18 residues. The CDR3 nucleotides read TGTGCCAGCAGCCCCCGGGGACAGGGGGCAGGGGCCTACAATGAGCAGTTCTTC. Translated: CASSPRGQGAGAYNEQFF.

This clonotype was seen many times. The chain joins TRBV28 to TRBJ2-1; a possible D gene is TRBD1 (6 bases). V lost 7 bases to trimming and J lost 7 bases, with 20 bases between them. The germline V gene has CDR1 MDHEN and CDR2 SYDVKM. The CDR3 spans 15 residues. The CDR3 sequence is CASTRPRGGGNEQFF. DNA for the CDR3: TGTGCCAGCACCCGGCCACGAGGGGGTGGGAATGAGCAGTTCTTC.

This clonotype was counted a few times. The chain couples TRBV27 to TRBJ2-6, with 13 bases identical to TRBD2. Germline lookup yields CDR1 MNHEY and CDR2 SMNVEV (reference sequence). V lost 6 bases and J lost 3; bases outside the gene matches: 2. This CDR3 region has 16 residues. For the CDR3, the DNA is TGTGCCAGCAGGGGACTAGCGGGAAGTGGGGCCAACGTCCTGACTTTC. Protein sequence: CASRGLAGSGANVLTF.

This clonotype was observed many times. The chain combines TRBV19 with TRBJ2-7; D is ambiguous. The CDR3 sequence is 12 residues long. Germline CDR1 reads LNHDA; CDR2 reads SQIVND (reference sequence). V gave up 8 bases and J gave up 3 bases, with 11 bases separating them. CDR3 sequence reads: CASGAGFYEQYF. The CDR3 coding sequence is TGTGCCAGTGGTGCAGGCTTCTACGAGCAGTACTTC.

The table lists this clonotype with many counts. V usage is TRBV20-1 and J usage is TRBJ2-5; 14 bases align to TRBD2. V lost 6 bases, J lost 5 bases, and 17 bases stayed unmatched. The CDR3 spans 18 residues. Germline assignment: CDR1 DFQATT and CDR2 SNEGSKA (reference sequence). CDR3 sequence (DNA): TGCAGTGCCACATCCGAACCCGGACTAGCGGGAGGATTGGAGACCCAGTACTTC. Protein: CSATSEPGLAGGLETQYF.

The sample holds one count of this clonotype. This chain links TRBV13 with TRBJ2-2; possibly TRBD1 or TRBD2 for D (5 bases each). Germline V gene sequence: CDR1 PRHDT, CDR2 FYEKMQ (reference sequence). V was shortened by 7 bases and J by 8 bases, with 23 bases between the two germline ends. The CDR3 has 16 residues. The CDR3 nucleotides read TGTGCCAGCACCCCCGGCCGGGGCCGTTTGGATGGGGAGCTGTTTTTT. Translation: CASTPGRGRLDGELFF.

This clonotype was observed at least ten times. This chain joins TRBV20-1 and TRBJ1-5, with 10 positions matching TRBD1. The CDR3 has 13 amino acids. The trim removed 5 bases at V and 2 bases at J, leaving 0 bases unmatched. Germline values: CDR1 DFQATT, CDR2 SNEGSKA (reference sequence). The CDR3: CSAGQGGNQPQHF. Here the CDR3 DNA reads TGCAGTGCTGGACAGGGGGGCAATCAGCCCCAGCATTTT.

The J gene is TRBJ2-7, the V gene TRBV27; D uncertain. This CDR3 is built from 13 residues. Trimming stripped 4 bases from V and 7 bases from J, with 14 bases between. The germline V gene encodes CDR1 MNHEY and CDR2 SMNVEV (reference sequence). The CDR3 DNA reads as TGTGCCAGCAGTTACGGTGTGTCGGAGGAGCAGTACTTC. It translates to CASSYGVSEEQYF.

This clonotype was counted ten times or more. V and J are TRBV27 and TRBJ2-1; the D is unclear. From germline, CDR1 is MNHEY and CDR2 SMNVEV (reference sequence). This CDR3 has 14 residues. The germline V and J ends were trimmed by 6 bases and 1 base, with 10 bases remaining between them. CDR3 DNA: TGTGCCAGCAGAGGCAGACTTTCCTACAATGAGCAGTTCTTC. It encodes CASRGRLSYNEQFF.

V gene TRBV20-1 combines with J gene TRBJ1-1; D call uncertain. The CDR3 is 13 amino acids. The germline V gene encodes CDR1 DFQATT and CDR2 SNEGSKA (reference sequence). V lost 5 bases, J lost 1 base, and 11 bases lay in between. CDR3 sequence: CSAWLQENTEAFF. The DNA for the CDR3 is TGCAGTGCTTGGCTCCAGGAGAACACTGAAGCTTTCTTT.

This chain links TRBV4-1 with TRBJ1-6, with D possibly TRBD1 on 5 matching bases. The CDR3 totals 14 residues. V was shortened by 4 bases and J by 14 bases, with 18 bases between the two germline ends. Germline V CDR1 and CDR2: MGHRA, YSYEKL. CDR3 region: CASSLRDGGGSLHF. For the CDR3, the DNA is TGCGCCAGCAGCCTACGGGACGGCGGTGGATCCCTCCACTTT.

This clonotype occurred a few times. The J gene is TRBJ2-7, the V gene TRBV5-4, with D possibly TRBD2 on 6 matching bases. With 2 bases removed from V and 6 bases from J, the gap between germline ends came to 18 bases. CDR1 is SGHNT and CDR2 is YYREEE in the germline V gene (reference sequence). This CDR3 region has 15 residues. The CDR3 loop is CASSFGVGEVGEQYF. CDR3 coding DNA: TGTGCCAGCAGCTTTGGTGTGGGGGAGGTCGGCGAGCAGTACTTC.

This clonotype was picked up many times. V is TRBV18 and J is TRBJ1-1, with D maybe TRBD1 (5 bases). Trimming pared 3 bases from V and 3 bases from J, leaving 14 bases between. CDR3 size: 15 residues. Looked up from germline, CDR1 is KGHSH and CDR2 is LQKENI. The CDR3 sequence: CASSPQGIRDTEAFF. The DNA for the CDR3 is TGTGCCAGCTCACCGCAGGGAATAAGGGACACTGAAGCTTTCTTT.

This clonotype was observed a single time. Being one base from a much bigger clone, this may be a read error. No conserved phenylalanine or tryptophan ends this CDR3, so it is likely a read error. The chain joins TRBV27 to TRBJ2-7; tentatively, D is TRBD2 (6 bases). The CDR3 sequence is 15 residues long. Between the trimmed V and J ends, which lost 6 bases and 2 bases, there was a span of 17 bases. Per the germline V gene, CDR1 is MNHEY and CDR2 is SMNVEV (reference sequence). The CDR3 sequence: CASSLTSRITYEQYL. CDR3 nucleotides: TGTGCCAGCAGCCTGACTAGTAGAATTACCTACGAGCAGTACCTC.

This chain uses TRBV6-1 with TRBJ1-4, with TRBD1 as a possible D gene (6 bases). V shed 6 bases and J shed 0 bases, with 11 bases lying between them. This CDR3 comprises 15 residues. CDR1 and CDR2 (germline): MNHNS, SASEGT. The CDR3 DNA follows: TGTGCCAGCAGGGAACAGGGCGCAACTAATGAAAAACTGTTTTTT. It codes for CASREQGATNEKLFF.

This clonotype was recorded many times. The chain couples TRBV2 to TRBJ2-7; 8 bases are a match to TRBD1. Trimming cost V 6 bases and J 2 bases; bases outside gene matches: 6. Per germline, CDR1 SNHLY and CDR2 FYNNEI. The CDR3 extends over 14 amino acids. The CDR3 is CASSFGQGTYEQYF. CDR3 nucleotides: TGTGCCAGCAGCTTCGGACAGGGCACCTACGAGCAGTACTTC.

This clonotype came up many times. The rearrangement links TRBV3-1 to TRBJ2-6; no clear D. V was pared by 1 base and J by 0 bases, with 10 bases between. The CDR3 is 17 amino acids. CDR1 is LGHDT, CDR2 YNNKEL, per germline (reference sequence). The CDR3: CASSQVGWGSGANVLTF. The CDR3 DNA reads TGTGCCAGCAGCCAAGTGGGTTGGGGCTCTGGGGCCAACGTCCTGACTTTC.

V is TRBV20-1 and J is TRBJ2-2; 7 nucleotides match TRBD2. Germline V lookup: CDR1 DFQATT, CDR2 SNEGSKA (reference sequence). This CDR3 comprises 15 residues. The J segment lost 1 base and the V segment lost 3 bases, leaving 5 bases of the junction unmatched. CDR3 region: CSASTASGNTGELFF. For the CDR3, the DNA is TGCAGTGCTAGTACTGCTAGCGGGAACACCGGGGAGCTGTTTTTT.

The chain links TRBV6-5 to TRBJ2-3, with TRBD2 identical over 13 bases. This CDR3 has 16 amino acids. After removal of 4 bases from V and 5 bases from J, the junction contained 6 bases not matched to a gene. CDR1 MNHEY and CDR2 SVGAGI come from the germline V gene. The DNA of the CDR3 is TGTGCCAGCAGTTGGGGGACTAGCGGGGAGGGAGATACGCAGTATTTT. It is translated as CASSWGTSGEGDTQYF.

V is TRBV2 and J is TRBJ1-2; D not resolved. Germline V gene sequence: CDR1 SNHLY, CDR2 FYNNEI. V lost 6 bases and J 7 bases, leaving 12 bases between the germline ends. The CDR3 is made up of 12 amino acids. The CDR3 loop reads CASSARGLGYTF. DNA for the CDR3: TGTGCCAGCAGCGCCCGGGGTCTTGGCTACACCTTC.

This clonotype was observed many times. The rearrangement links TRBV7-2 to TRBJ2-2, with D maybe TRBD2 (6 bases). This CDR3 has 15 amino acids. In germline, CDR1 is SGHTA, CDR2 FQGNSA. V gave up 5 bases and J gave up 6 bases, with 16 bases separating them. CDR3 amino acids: CASSASARGAGELFF. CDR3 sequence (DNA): TGTGCCAGCAGCGCTAGCGCCCGAGGGGCCGGGGAGCTGTTTTTT. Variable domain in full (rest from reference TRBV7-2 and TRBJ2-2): GAGVSQSPSNKVTEKGKDVELRCDPISGHTALYWYRQSLGQGLEFLIYFQGNSAPDKSGLPSDRFSAERTGGSVSTLTIQRTQQEDSAVYLCASSASARGAGELFFGEGSRLTVL.

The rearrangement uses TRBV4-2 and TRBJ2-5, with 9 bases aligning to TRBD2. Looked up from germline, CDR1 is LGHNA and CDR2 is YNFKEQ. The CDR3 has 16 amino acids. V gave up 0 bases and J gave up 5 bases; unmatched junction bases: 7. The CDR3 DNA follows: TGTGCCAGCAGCCAAGATTTGCCTAGCGGGACTGAGACCCAGTACTTC. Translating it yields CASSQDLPSGTETQYF.

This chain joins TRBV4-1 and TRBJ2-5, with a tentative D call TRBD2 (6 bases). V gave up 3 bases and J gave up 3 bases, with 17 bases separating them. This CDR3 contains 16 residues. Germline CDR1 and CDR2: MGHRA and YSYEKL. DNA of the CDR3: TGCGCCAGCAGCCACCCCGGGACTCGGAGTGAAGAGACCCAGTACTTC. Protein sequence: CASSHPGTRSEETQYF.

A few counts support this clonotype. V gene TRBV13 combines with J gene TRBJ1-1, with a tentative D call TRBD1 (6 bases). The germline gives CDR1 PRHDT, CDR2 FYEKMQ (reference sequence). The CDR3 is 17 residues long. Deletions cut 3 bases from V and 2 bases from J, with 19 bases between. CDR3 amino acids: CASSFGGGRRLNTEAFF. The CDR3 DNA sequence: TGTGCCAGCAGCTTTGGGGGGGGCAGGCGACTAAACACTGAAGCTTTCTTT.

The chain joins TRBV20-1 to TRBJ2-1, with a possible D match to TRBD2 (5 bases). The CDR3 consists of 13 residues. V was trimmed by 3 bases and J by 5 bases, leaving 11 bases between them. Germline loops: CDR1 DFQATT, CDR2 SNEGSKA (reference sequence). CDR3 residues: CSASGEPNNEQFF. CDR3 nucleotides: TGCAGTGCTAGCGGGGAGCCCAACAATGAGCAGTTCTTC.